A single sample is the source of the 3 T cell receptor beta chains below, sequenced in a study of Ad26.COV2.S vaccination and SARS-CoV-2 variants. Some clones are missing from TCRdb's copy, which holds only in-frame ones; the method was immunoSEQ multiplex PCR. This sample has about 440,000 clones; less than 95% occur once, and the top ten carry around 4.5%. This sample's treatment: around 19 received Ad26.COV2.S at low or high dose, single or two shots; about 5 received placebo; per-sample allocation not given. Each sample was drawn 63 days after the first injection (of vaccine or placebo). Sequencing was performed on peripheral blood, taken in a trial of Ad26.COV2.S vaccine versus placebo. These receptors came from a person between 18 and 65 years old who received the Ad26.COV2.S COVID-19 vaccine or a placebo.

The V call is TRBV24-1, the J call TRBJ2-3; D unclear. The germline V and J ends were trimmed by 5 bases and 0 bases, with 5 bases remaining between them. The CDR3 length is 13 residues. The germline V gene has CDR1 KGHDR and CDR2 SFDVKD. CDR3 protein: CATSGKSTDTQYF. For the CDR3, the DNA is TGTGCCACCAGTGGGAAAAGCACAGATACGCAGTATTTT.

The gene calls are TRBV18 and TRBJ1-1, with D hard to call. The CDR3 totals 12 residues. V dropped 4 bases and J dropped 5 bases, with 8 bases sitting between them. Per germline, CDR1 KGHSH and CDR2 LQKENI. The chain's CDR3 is CASSQGPTEAFF. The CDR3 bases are TGTGCCAGCTCACAAGGGCCAACTGAAGCTTTCTTT.

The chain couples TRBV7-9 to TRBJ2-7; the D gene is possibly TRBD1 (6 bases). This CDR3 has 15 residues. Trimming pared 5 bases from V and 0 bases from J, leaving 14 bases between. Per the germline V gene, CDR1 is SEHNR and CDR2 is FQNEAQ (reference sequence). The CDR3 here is CASSPRQDSSYEQYF. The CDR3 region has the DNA TGTGCCAGCAGCCCCAGACAGGACAGCTCCTACGAGCAGTACTTC.